This T cell receptor (beta chain) was found in a study of CD8 T cells in Susac syndrome. Study context: Within the group of sequenced Susac syndrome patients, five or six had active disease and eight or nine were in remission.

Looked up from germline, CDR1 is SGHRS and CDR2 is YFSETQ. Trimming cost V 7 bases and J 3 bases, with 15 bases left between them. The CDR3 spans 14 residues. Reverse transcription of about 0.5 to 1 ug RNA used random hexamers. Across 54 Vbeta and 13 Jbeta, TCR beta CDR3 was amplified with immunoSEQ multiplex PCR. TCRdb re-derived calls from the immunoSEQ multiplex PCR reads in MiXCR, one entry per CDR3 protein. This sample carries around 110,000 distinct CDR3 sequences, nearly 96% of them seen once, and the ten largest clones take 0.11% to 0.15%. This TCR was recovered from a human donor with Susac syndrome. The chain joins TRBV5-1 to TRBJ2-3, with D uncertain. Source material: CD4+ T cells from PBMCs. For the CDR3, the DNA is TGCGCCAGCGGCGGTGGGCGGCTGACAGATACGCAGTATTTT. Protein: CASGGGRLTDTQYF. Full variable domain (outside the CDR3, taken from reference TRBV5-1 and TRBJ2-3): KAGVTQTPRYLIKTRGQQVTLSCSPISGHRSVSWYQQTPGQGLQFLFEYFSETQRNKGNFPGRFSGRQFSNSRSEMNVSTLELGDSALYLCASGGGRLTDTQYFGPGTRLTVL.